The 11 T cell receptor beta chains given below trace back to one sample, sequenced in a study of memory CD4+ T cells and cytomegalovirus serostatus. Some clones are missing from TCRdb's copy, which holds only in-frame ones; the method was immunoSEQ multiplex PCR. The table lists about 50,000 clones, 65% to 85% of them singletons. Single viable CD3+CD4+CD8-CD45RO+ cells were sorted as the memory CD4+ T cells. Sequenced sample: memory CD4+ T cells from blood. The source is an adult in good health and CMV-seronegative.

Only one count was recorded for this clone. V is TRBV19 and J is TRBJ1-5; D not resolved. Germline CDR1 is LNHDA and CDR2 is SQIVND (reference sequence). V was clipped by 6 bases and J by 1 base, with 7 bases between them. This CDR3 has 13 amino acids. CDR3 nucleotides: TGTGCCAGTAGGGGAGCCAGCAATCAGCCCCAGCATTTT. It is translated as CASRGASNQPQHF.

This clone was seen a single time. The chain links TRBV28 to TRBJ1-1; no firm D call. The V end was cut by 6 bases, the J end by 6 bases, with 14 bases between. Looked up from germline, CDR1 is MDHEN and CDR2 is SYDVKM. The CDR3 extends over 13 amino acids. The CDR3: CASSAVGTAEAFF. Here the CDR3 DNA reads TGTGCCAGCAGCGCCGTTGGTACCGCTGAAGCTTTCTTT.

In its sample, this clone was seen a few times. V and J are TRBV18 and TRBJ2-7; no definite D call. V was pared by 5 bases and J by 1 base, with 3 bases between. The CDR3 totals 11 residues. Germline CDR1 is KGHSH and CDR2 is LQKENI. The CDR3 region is CASSTSYEQYF. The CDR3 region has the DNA TGTGCCAGCTCAACGTCCTACGAGCAGTACTTC.

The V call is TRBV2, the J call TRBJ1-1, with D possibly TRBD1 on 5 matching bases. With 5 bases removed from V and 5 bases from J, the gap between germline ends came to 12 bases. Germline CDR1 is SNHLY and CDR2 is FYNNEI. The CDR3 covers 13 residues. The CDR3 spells CASSLEQETEAFF. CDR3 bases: TGTGCCAGCAGTTTAGAACAGGAGACTGAAGCTTTCTTT.

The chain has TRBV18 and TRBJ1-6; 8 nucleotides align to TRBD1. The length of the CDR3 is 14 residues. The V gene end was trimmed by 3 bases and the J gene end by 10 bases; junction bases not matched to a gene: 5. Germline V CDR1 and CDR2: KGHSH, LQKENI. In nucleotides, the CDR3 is TGTGCCAGCTCACCCGGACAGGGAGGGTCACCCCTCCACTTT. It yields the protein CASSPGQGGSPLHF.

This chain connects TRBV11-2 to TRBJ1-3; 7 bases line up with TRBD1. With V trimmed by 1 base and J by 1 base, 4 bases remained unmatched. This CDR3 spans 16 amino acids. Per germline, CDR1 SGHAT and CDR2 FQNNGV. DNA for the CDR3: TGTGCCAGCAGCTTAGCTCGGGGACAGTCTGGAAACACCATATATTTT. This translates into CASSLARGQSGNTIYF.

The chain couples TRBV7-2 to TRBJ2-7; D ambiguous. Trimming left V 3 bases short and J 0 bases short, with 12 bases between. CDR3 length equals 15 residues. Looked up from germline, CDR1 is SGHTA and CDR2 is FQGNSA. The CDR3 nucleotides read TGTGCCAGCAGCTTGAGCCCGGCAGCCTCCTACGAGCAGTACTTC. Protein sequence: CASSLSPAASYEQYF.

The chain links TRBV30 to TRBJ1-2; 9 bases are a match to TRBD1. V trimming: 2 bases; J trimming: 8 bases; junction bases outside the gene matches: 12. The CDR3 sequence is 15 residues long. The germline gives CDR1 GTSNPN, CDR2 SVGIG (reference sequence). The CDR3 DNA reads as TGTGCCTGGAGTCCGAAGGGACAGGGTAGATTGGGCTACACCTTC. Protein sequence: CAWSPKGQGRLGYTF.

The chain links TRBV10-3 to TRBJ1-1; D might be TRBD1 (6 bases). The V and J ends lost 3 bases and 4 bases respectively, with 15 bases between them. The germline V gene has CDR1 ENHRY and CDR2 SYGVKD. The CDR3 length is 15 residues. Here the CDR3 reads CAISDLDRLVTEAFF. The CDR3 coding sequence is TGTGCCATCAGTGATCTCGACAGGCTGGTCACTGAAGCTTTCTTT.

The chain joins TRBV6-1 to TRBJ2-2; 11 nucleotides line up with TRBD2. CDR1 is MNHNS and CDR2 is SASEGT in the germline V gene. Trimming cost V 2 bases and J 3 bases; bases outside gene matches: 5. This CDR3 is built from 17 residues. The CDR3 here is CASSEWASGGYTGELFF. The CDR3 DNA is TGTGCCAGCAGTGAATGGGCTAGCGGGGGGTACACCGGGGAGCTGTTTTTT.

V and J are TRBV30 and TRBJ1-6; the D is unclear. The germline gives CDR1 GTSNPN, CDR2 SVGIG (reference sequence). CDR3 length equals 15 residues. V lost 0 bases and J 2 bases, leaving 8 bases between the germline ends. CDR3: CAWSVQPPYNSPLHF. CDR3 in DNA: TGTGCCTGGAGTGTACAACCCCCCTATAATTCACCCCTCCACTTT.